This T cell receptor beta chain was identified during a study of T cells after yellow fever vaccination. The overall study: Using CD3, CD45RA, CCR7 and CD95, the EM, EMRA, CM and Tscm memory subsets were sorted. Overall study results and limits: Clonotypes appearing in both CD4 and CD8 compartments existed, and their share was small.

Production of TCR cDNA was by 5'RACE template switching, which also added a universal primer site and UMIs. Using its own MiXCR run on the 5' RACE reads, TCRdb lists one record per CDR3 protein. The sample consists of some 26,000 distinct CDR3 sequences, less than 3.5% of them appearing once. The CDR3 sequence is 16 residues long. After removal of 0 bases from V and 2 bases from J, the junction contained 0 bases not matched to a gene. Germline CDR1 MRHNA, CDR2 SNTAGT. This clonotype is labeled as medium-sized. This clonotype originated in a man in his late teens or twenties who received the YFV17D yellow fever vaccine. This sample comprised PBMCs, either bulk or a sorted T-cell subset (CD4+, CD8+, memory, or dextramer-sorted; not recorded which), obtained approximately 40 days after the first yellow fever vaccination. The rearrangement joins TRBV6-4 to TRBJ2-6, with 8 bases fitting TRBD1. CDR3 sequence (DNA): TGTGCCAGCAGTGACTCGACAGGGGCTGGGGCCAACGTCCTGACTTTC. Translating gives CASSDSTGAGANVLTF.